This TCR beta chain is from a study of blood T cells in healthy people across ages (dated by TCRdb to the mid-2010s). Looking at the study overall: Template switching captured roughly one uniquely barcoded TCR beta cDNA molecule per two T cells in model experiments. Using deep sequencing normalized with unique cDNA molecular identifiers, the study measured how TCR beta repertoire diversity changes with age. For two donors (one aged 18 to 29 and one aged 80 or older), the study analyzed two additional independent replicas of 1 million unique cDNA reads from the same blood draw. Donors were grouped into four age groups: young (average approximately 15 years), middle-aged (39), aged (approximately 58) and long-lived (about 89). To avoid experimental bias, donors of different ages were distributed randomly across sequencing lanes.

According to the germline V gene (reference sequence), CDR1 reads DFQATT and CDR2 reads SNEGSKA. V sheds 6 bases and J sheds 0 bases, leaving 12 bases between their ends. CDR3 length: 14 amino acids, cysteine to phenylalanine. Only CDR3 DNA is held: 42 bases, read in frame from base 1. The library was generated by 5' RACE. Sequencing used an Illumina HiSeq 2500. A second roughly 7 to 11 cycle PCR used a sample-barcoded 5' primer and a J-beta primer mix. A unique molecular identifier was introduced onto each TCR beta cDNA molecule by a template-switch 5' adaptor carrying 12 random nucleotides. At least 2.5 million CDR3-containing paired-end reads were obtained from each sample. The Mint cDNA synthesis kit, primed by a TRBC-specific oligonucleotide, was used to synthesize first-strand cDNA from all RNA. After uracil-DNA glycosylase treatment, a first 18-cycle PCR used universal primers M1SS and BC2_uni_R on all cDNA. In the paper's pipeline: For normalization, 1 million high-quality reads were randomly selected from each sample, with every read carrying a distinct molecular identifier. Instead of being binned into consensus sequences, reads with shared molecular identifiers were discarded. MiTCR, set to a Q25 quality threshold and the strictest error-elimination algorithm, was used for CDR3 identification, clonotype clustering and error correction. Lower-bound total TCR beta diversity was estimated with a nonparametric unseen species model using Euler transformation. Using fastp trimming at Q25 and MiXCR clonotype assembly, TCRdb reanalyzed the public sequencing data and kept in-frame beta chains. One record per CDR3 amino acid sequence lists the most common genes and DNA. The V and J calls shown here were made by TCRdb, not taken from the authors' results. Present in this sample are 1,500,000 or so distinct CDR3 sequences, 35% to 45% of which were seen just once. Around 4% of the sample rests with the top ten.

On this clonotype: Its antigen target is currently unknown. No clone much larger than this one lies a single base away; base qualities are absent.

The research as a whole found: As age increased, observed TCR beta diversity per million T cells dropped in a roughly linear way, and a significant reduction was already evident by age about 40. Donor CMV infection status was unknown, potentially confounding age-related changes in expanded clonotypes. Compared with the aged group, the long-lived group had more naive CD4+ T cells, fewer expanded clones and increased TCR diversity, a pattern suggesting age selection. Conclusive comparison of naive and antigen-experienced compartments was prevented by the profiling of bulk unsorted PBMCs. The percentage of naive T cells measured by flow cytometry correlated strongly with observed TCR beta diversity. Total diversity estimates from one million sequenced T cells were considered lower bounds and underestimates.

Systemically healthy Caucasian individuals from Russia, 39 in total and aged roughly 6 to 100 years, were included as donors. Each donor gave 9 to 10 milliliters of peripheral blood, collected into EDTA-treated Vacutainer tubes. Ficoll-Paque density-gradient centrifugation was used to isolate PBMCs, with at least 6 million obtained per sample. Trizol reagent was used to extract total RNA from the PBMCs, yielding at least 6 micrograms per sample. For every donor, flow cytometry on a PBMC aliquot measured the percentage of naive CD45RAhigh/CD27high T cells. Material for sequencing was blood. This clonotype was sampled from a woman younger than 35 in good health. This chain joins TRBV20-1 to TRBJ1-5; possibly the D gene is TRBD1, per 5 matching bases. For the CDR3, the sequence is CSAMTDYSNQPQHF. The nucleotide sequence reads TGCAGTGCCATGACAGACTATAGCAATCAGCCCCAGCATTTT.